A selection of T cell receptor beta chains follows, all from one sample in a study of PD-L1 blockade in urothelial cancer. Method: immunoSEQ multiplex PCR; TCRdb's copy keeps in-frame clones and lacks some. The table lists more than 60,000 clones, roughly 86% of them singletons. The sequenced sample was PBMCs, obtained around atezolizumab (anti-PD-L1) treatment. These receptors all stem from a man aged 55 to 70 with urothelial cancer. Both conserved end residues are part of each CDR3. The order of the fields is CDR3 DNA, CDR3 protein, D gene, clone size, J gene, V gene. The D gene is left open where the match is weak. A clone size is listed for some rows: how often the clone was seen (once, few, many), or a class if it is expanded.

cdr3_nt: TGTGCCAGTAGCCGGACAATACAAGAGACCCAGTACTTC
cdr3_aa: CASSRTIQETQYF
d_call: NA
clone_size: NA
j_call: TRBJ2-5
v_call: TRBV19

cdr3_nt: TGTGCCAGCGTAGGGGGCAGGGGAGAGACCCAGTACTTC
cdr3_aa: CASVGGRGETQYF
d_call: TRBD1
clone_size: NA
j_call: TRBJ2-5
v_call: TRBV6-5

cdr3_nt: TGTGCCAGCTCACCGCTTGTTCTAAGCGGGTCCTCCTACAATGAGCAGTTCTTC
cdr3_aa: CASSPLVLSGSSYNEQFF
d_call: NA
clone_size: NA
j_call: TRBJ2-1
v_call: TRBV18

cdr3_nt: TGTGCCAGCAGCAAAGCTACTTTCCCACTTAAGACAGGGGAAGACACTGAAGCTTTCTTT
cdr3_aa: CASSKATFPLKTGEDTEAFF
d_call: NA
clone_size: NA
j_call: TRBJ1-1
v_call: TRBV21-1

cdr3_nt: TGTGCCAGCAGCTTGCTGGGACAGGGGGCCTACGAGCAGTACTTC
cdr3_aa: CASSLLGQGAYEQYF
d_call: TRBD1
clone_size: NA
j_call: TRBJ2-7
v_call: TRBV11-2

cdr3_nt: TGTGCCAGCAACCCATGGACTAGCACAGATACGCAGTATTTT
cdr3_aa: CASNPWTSTDTQYF
d_call: NA
clone_size: NA
j_call: TRBJ2-3
v_call: TRBV11-2

cdr3_nt: TGCACCCCGGTCGGGGACAATGAGCAGTTCTTC
cdr3_aa: CTPVGDNEQFF
d_call: NA
clone_size: NA
j_call: TRBJ2-1
v_call: TRBV20-1

cdr3_nt: TGTGCCAGCAGTGAAGCGTGGGACAGCTATCAGCCCCAGCATTTT
cdr3_aa: CASSEAWDSYQPQHF
d_call: TRBD1
clone_size: NA
j_call: TRBJ1-5
v_call: TRBV6-1

cdr3_nt: TGTGCCAGCAGTTCAGTCCAGGGGGCAGTAAACATTCAGTACTTC
cdr3_aa: CASSSVQGAVNIQYF
d_call: TRBD1
clone_size: NA
j_call: TRBJ2-4
v_call: TRBV28

cdr3_nt: TGTGCCAGCAGTCGACAGGGGCGTTCTTATTCACCCCTCCACTTT
cdr3_aa: CASSRQGRSYSPLHF
d_call: TRBD1
clone_size: NA
j_call: TRBJ1-6
v_call: TRBV6-5

cdr3_nt: TGTGCCAGCAGTTTACGGCCGGGTGAGCAGTTCTTC
cdr3_aa: CASSLRPGEQFF
d_call: NA
clone_size: once
j_call: TRBJ2-1
v_call: TRBV27

cdr3_nt: TGTGCCAGCAGCTTGATCCTAGCGGGATTAAGGGAGCAGTTCTTC
cdr3_aa: CASSLILAGLREQFF
d_call: TRBD2
clone_size: NA
j_call: TRBJ2-1
v_call: TRBV5-6

cdr3_nt: TGTGCCAGCAGTTACCCACAGGGTACCGGGAGGGAGACCCAGTACTTC
cdr3_aa: CASSYPQGTGRETQYF
d_call: NA
clone_size: NA
j_call: TRBJ2-5
v_call: TRBV6-5

cdr3_nt: TGTGCCAGCAGCCCATACAGGGCCGGGGAGCTGTTTTTT
cdr3_aa: CASSPYRAGELFF
d_call: NA
clone_size: NA
j_call: TRBJ2-2
v_call: TRBV6-6

cdr3_nt: TGTGCCAGCAGCCGAGGACAGGGTTACGAGCAGTACTTC
cdr3_aa: CASSRGQGYEQYF
d_call: TRBD1
clone_size: NA
j_call: TRBJ2-7
v_call: TRBV5-6

cdr3_nt: TGTGCCAGCAGCCAAGAGTTGGGGAGCGGGGGGGCATCAGATACGCAGTATTTT
cdr3_aa: CASSQELGSGGASDTQYF
d_call: TRBD2
clone_size: once
j_call: TRBJ2-3
v_call: TRBV14

cdr3_nt: TGTGCCAGCAGCCCGACGGCGGGGATCTATGGCTACACCTTC
cdr3_aa: CASSPTAGIYGYTF
d_call: NA
clone_size: NA
j_call: TRBJ1-2
v_call: TRBV7-6

cdr3_nt: TGCGCCAGCAGCCAAGGACTCCGGGACAGGGAACTAGGCTATGGCTACACCTTC
cdr3_aa: CASSQGLRDRELGYGYTF
d_call: TRBD1
clone_size: NA
j_call: TRBJ1-2
v_call: TRBV4-1

cdr3_nt: TGTGCCAGCAGCGTCGGACAGGGGACTGTATCCTCTGGAAACACCATATATTTT
cdr3_aa: CASSVGQGTVSSGNTIYF
d_call: TRBD1
clone_size: few
j_call: TRBJ1-3
v_call: TRBV9

cdr3_nt: TGTGCCAGCAGCGGGGGACTAGCGGGAGGTGAGCAGTTCTTC
cdr3_aa: CASSGGLAGGEQFF
d_call: TRBD2
clone_size: NA
j_call: TRBJ2-1
v_call: TRBV11-3

cdr3_nt: TGTGCCAGCAGCAACGGCCCGACAGGCTTCTACGAGCAGTACTTC
cdr3_aa: CASSNGPTGFYEQYF
d_call: NA
clone_size: NA
j_call: TRBJ2-7
v_call: TRBV5-4

cdr3_nt: TGTGCCAGCAGTTTTGGGGGGAGCACAGATACGCAGTATTTT
cdr3_aa: CASSFGGSTDTQYF
d_call: NA
clone_size: NA
j_call: TRBJ2-3
v_call: TRBV7-3

cdr3_nt: TGTGCCAGCTCACCGGGGGGGACCCCGAACACTGAAGCTTTCTTT
cdr3_aa: CASSPGGTPNTEAFF
d_call: NA
clone_size: once
j_call: TRBJ1-1
v_call: TRBV18

cdr3_nt: TGTGCCAGCAGTGATACCAGGGCCGATACGCAGTATTTT
cdr3_aa: CASSDTRADTQYF
d_call: NA
clone_size: NA
j_call: TRBJ2-3
v_call: TRBV6-4

cdr3_nt: TGTGCCAGCAGCTTAGAAGGACAGGGGGACGGAAACACCATATATTTT
cdr3_aa: CASSLEGQGDGNTIYF
d_call: TRBD1
clone_size: NA
j_call: TRBJ1-3
v_call: TRBV7-2

cdr3_nt: TGCGCCAGCAGCCATGAAGCGGGAGGGTACGAGCAGTACTTC
cdr3_aa: CASSHEAGGYEQYF
d_call: TRBD2
clone_size: NA
j_call: TRBJ2-7
v_call: TRBV4-3

cdr3_nt: TGTGCCAGCAGATTCACAGGGAGTGAGCAGTTCTTC
cdr3_aa: CASRFTGSEQFF
d_call: NA
clone_size: NA
j_call: TRBJ2-1
v_call: TRBV7-9

cdr3_nt: TGTGCCAGCAGCTTGGAGAGCTCTGGAAACACCATATATTTT
cdr3_aa: CASSLESSGNTIYF
d_call: NA
clone_size: NA
j_call: TRBJ1-3
v_call: TRBV5-4